This T cell receptor beta chain was retrieved from a study of blood T cell repertoires in COVID-19. Study-wide background: Whether acute or convalescent, the COVID-19 samples came from the United States, Italy and Spain. Sample material is recorded as cDNA or gDNA derived from T cells, B-cell-depleted T cells, or PBMCs.

The germline V and J ends were trimmed by 6 bases and 5 bases, with 16 bases remaining between them. Germline CDR1 is MNHEY and CDR2 is SVGAGI. The CDR3 sequence is 14 residues long. Authors' analysis steps: Reference gene primers were amplified, and this amplification served to estimate nucleated cell counts. TCRdb keeps only in-frame clones here, not all; method: immunoSEQ multiplex PCR. The V and J calls and clone size are taken from that table; D and trimming were inferred from the DNA. The sample holds some 310,000 clones; over 75% are singletons and the top ten take 1%. The chain combines TRBV6-5 with TRBJ2-5; D unresolved. The sequence derives from a man aged 45 to 65 with active or convalescent COVID-19. Sequencing was done on a sample of peripheral blood. In nucleotides, the CDR3 is TGTGCCAGCAGACCTACACGGTGGAGCGAGACCCAGTACTTC. Amino acids: CASRPTRWSETQYF.